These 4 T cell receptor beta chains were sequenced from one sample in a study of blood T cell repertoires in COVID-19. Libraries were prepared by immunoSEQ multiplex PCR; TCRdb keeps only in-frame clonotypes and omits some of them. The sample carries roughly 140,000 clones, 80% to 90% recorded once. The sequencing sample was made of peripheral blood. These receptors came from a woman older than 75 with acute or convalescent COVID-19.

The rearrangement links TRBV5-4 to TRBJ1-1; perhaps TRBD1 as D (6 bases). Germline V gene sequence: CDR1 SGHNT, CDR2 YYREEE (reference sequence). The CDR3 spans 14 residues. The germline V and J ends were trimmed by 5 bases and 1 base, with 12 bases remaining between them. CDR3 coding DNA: TGTGCCAGCAGGTTGACAGGCCCGAACACTGAAGCTTTCTTT. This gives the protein CASRLTGPNTEAFF. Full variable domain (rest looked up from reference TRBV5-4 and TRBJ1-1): ETGVTQSPTHLIKTRGQQVTLRCSSQSGHNTVSWYQQALGQGPQFIFQYYREEENGRGNFPPRFSGLQFPNYSSELNVNALELDDSALYLCASRLTGPNTEAFFGQGTRLTVV.

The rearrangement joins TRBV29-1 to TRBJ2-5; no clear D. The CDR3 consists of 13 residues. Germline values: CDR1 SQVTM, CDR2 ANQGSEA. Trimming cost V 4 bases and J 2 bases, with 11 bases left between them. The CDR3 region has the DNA TGCAGCGTTGGCATACAGCCACAAGAGACCCAGTACTTC. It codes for CSVGIQPQETQYF.

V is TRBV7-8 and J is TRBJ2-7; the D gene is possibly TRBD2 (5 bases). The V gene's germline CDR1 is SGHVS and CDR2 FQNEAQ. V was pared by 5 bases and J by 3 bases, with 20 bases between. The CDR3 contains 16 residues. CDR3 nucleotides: TGTGCCAGCAGCCAAAATAGAGGACGCGCGGGCTACGAGCAGTACTTC. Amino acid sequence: CASSQNRGRAGYEQYF.

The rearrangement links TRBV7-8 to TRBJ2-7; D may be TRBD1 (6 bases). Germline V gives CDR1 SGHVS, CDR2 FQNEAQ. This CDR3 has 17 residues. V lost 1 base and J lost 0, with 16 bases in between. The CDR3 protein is CASSLDQTGPSSYEQYF. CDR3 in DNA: TGTGCCAGCAGCTTAGACCAGACAGGTCCGAGCTCCTACGAGCAGTACTTC.